The present entry profiles one T cell receptor beta chain with its context. This table comes from immunoSEQ multiplex PCR, and its TCRdb copy is limited to in-frame clones, with some not included. The data show about 170,000 clones, 70% to 80% seen once. This CDR3 contains 13 residues. Germline loops: CDR1 DFQATT, CDR2 SNEGSKA (reference sequence). V lost 3 bases and J 5 bases, leaving 11 bases between the germline ends. This sample is drawn from a study of blood T cell repertoires in COVID-19. V gene TRBV20-1 combines with J gene TRBJ2-1; tentative D call: TRBD1 (6 bases). Sequences were obtained from peripheral blood. The receptor comes from a man between 60 and 70 years old with acute or convalescent COVID-19. CDR3 sequence (DNA): TGCAGTGCTAGTCAGGCAGGGGACAATGAGCAGTTCTTC. Translated, it gives CSASQAGDNEQFF.